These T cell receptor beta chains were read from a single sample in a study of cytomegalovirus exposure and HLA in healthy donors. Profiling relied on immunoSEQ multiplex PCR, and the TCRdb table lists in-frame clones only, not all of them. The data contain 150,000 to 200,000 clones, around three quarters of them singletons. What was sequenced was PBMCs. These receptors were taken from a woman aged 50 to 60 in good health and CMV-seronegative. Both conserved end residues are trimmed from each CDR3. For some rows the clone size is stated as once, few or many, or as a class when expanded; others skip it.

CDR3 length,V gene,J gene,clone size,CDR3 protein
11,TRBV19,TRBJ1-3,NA,ASSMGRQGTLS
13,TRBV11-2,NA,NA,ASSRLTGEIYEQY
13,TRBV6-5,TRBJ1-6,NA,ASSYANRDNSPLH
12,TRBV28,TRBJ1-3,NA,ASSFDSSGNTIY
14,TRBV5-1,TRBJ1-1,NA,ASSWGQGVWSTEAF
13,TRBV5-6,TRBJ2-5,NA,ASSLRTGGVETQY
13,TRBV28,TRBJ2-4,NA,ASSFRQGARNIQY
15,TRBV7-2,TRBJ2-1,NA,ASSSTPGTSSYNEQF
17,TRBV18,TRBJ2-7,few,ASSPQGLAGGRNSYEQY
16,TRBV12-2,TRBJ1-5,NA,ASRLLLGLPDSNQPQH
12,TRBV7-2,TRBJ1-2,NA,ASSFGDRASGYT
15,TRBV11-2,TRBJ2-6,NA,ASSFPVHPSGANVLT
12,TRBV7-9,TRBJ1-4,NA,ASSAGRGNEKLF
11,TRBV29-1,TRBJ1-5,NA,SYSQGVDQPQH
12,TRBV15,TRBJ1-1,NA,ATSARSSYTEAF
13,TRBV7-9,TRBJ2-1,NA,ASIPSGRGVYEQF
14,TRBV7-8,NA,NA,ASSLDRDRGRYEQY
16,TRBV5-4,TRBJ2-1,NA,ASSLGGGGGMRVGEQF
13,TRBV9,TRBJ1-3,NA,ASSVEGMPGNTIY
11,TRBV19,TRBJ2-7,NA,ASSIERRAEQY
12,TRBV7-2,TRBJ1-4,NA,ASSLKGRLEKLF
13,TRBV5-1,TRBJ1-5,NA,ASSPMTGSNQPQH
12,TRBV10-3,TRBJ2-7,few,AISDSITSYEQY
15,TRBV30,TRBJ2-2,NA,AWILTPGTGGTGELF
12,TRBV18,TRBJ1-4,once,ASSSGTANEKLF
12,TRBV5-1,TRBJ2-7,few,ASSYRQGPYEQY
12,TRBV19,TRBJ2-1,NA,ASAGQIINNEQF
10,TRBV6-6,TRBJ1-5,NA,ASSYPPQPQH
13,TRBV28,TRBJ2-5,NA,ASRTSGSPQETQY
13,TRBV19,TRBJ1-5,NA,ASSTGTGSNQPQH
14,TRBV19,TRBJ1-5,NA,ASSPRTANSNQPQH
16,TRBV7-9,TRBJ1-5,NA,ASSLAFNRGPINQPQH
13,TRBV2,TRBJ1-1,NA,ASSEQTGMNTEAF
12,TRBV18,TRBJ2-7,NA,ASSPQSDNNEQY
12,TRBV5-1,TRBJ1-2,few,ASSHGQGPYGYT
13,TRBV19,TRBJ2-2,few,ASSTTGTKSGELF
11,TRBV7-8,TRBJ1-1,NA,ASSLRQGLEAF
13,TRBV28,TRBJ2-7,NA,ASRGQGESYYEQY
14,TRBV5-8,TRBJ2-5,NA,ASSLSGTGVGETQY
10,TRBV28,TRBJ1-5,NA,ASRAGLEPQH